The rows below give T cell receptor beta chains drawn from one sample of a study of blood T cell repertoires in COVID-19. Method: immunoSEQ multiplex PCR; TCRdb's copy keeps in-frame clones and lacks some. The profile shows over 45,000 clones, over 80% of them singletons. Material: peripheral blood. The receptors were gathered from a human donor in a cohort sampled during active COVID-19. Both conserved end residues are part of each CDR3. The order of the fields is CDR3 protein, V gene, J gene.

CATSDSRDSLRGYTF,TRBV24-1,TRBJ1-2
CASSPLAGGLIGELFF,TRBV3-1/TRBV3-2,TRBJ2-2
CSASPLAGRRGQETQYF,TRBV20-1,TRBJ2-5
CASSPTGGLGYTF,TRBV19,TRBJ1-2
CASSARGDTQYF,TRBV25-1,TRBJ2-3
CASSQDWSGTEAFF,TRBV3-1/TRBV3-2,TRBJ1-1
CASSLVGPSGGAETQYF,TRBV7-2,TRBJ2-5
CASSPGLTRSTDTQYF,TRBV7-7,TRBJ2-3
CASSYSSSSEAFF,TRBV6-2/TRBV6-3,TRBJ1-1
CASSPIGQGWNTEAFF,TRBV9,TRBJ1-1
CASSPRTGGNTIYF,TRBV4-3,TRBJ1-3
CASNLDSFSSGANVLTF,TRBV5-1,TRBJ2-6
CASSSAGTGRNEKLFF,TRBV6-2/TRBV6-3,TRBJ1-4
CASSHPGLPSTNYGYTF,TRBV10-1,TRBJ1-2
CASSLMTTNTEAFF,TRBV5-1,TRBJ1-1
CASSDEVEAFF,TRBV2,TRBJ1-1
CASSQSGAANQPQHF,TRBV4-2,TRBJ1-5
CASSTMTTGGSNSPLHF,TRBV7-9,TRBJ1-6
CASSPMVGGGYNEQFF,TRBV14,TRBJ2-1
CASAMVYGGEQYF,TRBV5-6,TRBJ2-7
CASSFRLVQRGGGGMNNEQFF,TRBV5-1,TRBJ2-1
CAISGRGEETQYF,TRBV10-3,TRBJ2-5
CASSRQNTEAFF,TRBV6-2/TRBV6-3,TRBJ1-1
CTSSHSSVVGQGNSPLHF,TRBV1,TRBJ1-6
CASSYTDRSNIQYF,TRBV5-1,TRBJ2-4
CASSQDPQENSPLHF,TRBV4-3,TRBJ1-6
CASSLDREPGNTIYF,TRBV5-4,TRBJ1-3
CAISSKTGGSGNTIYF,TRBV10-3,TRBJ1-3
CASSSGQTYGYTF,TRBV5-4,TRBJ1-2
CASRNFAVTDTQYF,TRBV6-5,TRBJ2-3
CASSFPDRGYNEQFF,TRBV7-9,TRBJ2-1
CASSFGQGFFEAFF,TRBV11-2,TRBJ1-1
CASRAGTGEKLFF,TRBV5-1,TRBJ1-4
CASSVGAIENTEAFF,TRBV3-1/TRBV3-2,TRBJ1-1
CASSQDDSRETQYF,TRBV4-1,TRBJ2-5
CASSLPGTGNTEAFF,TRBV11-2,TRBJ1-1
CALDRGYYGYTF,TRBV30,TRBJ1-2
CASFLGGQGQWGYTF,TRBV5-6,TRBJ1-2
CASSYGVGEQYF,TRBV6-5,TRBJ2-7
CASSPRLGQGRNGYTF,TRBV7-6,TRBJ1-2
CASRTIQTGYEQYF,TRBV27,TRBJ2-7
CASSLSQGNFYGYTF,TRBV5-1,TRBJ1-2
CASSLGTGASPLHF,TRBV28,TRBJ1-6
CAAGREYEQYF,TRBV10-3,TRBJ2-7
CASSRLAGGPGTQYF,TRBV6-2/TRBV6-3,TRBJ2-5
CAWSVTLSTEAFF,TRBV30,TRBJ1-1
CASSPGGGETQYF,TRBV7-8,TRBJ2-5
CASRDGRSGYSNQPQHF,TRBV18,TRBJ1-5
CASSTRRDRATF,TRBV9,TRBJ1-2